Described below is a single T cell receptor (beta chain) sequence and its context. TCRdb keeps only in-frame clones here, not all; method: immunoSEQ multiplex PCR. Among roughly 120,000 clones listed, around 90% were seen once. The data belong to a study of blood T cell repertoires in COVID-19. CDR3 length equals 14 residues. V gave up 8 bases and J gave up 5 bases, with 16 bases separating them. The germline V gene encodes CDR1 SGHVS and CDR2 FQNEAQ. Recruited during active infection, patients (from Seattle) were subsequently followed longitudinally. V is TRBV7-8 and J is TRBJ1-5; no reliable D call. Sequencing input: peripheral blood. The TCR comes from a man aged 55 to 70 with COVID-19, enrolled during active disease. CDR3 loop: CASGSRIKDQPQHF. DNA for the CDR3: TGTGCCAGCGGCTCGAGGATTAAAGATCAGCCCCAGCATTTT.